This T cell receptor (beta chain) was sequenced in a study of regulatory T cells in long-lasting Graves disease. About the research overall: Over 5 years of antithyroid drugs with positive TSH receptor antibodies was taken to mean persistent Graves' disease.

Germline V gene sequence: CDR1 SEHNR, CDR2 FQNEAQ (reference sequence). The V and J ends lost 5 bases and 5 bases respectively, with 9 bases between them. The CDR3 runs 13 residues. Ten or more counts support this clonotype. Its antigen is as yet unknown. The time point here: persistent/refractory GD, antithyroid drugs over 5 years with positive TRAb. The TCR library used RNA extracted from PBMCs. American Thyroid Association guidelines defined how Graves' disease was diagnosed. Library construction for TCR beta used iRepertoire HTBI primers and Arm-PCR of CDR3 regions. Per the original data handling: Spanning all samples, the identified segments comprised 60 to 80 TRBV and approximately 15 TRBJ. MiXCR was run by TCRdb on the multiplex PCR reads, yielding one entry per CDR3 protein. What appears here as the V and J calls and clone size reflects TCRdb's work, not the paper's. Of approximately 500,000 distinct CDR3 sequences in the sample, roughly 21% were seen once.

Study results and limitations: The work looked only at peripheral blood and did not look at thyroid tissue.

Sequencing used peripheral blood mononuclear cells (PBMCs), obtained when the disease was refractory, from a patient treated with antithyroid drugs. J is TRBJ1-4 and V is TRBV7-9; D is undetermined. This sequence was found in a female donor with Graves disease. The CDR3 DNA is TGTGCCAGCAGCCTTCGGTCCAATGAAAAACTGTTTTTT. This encodes CASSLRSNEKLFF.